These T cell receptor beta chains were read from a single sample in a study of T cell responses to AZD1222 COVID-19 vaccine. The method was immunoSEQ multiplex PCR; TCRdb's version includes in-frame clones alone and lacks a portion of them. This sample has fewer than 150,000 clones, with about 89% found just once. The input for sequencing was peripheral blood, taken 28 days after the second AZD1222 dose. The receptors originated from an adult who received the AZD1222 COVID-19 vaccine. CDR3s include the opening cysteine and the closing phenylalanine or tryptophan. Each record gives: J gene, D gene, V gene, clone size, CDR3 DNA, CDR3 protein. D genes are given only for firm matches. A row's size may be missing; if present it is once, few, many or a size class.

TRBJ2-3,-,TRBV12-3/TRBV12-4,-,TGTGCCAGCAGCGCTCGGGGATTCGATACGCAGTATTTT,CASSARGFDTQYF
TRBJ2-3,-,TRBV19,-,TGTGCCAGTAGTTCGAGCGGGCCTAGCACAGATACGCAGTATTTT,CASSSSGPSTDTQYF
TRBJ1-5,-,TRBV12-5,-,TGTGCTAGTGGCCCGAGAGATTATAGCAATCAGCCCCAGCATTTT,CASGPRDYSNQPQHF
TRBJ2-1,-,TRBV11-2,-,TGTGCCAGCAGCTTTGTCTCCTCGGCCTACAATGAGCAGTTCTTC,CASSFVSSAYNEQFF
TRBJ2-1,-,TRBV7-6,-,TGTGCCAGCAGTCAGTGGAGCTCCTACAATGAGCAGTTCTTC,CASSQWSSYNEQFF
TRBJ2-3,TRBD2,TRBV5-4,-,TGTGCCAGCAGCCCGCAACTAGCGACCGATACGCAGTATTTT,CASSPQLATDTQYF
TRBJ2-7,-,TRBV3-1/TRBV3-2,-,TGTGCCAGCAGCCAAGTCTCCGGCGAGCAGTACTTC,CASSQVSGEQYF
TRBJ2-5,TRBD2,TRBV27,once,TGTGCCAGCAGTTTATATCTAGCGGGGGTAGGGGAGACCCAGTACTTC,CASSLYLAGVGETQYF
TRBJ1-3,-,TRBV4-2,-,TGTGCCAGCAGCTTCGATGTTCTGGGGCAGGGAGGAAACACCATATATTTT,CASSFDVLGQGGNTIYF
TRBJ1-4,-,TRBV27,-,TGTGCCAGCACCAATGTCGGGGGGGCTGAAAAACTGTTTTTT,CASTNVGGAEKLFF
TRBJ1-6,TRBD1,TRBV19,-,TGTGCCAGTAGTATTCGGCCGGACAGGGGAGGCGGTTCACCCCTCCACTTT,CASSIRPDRGGGSPLHF
TRBJ2-5,TRBD2,TRBV7-2,-,TGTGCCAGCAGCCTTAGACTAGCGGAACAAGAGACCCAGTACTTC,CASSLRLAEQETQYF